There are a few counts of the clone carrying this T cell receptor beta chain. The sample is drawn from a study of identical twins. CDR1 and CDR2 (germline): SGHTA, FQGNSA. V lost 3 bases to trimming and J lost 7 bases, with 13 bases between them. The CDR3 is 14 residues long. From the 5' RACE reads, TCRdb called clonotypes with MiXCR, one entry per CDR3 protein. The sample consists of hundreds of thousands of distinct CDR3 sequences, 21% of them appearing once. These data were also reused for a study on T cells expressing NK-cell markers.

The chain carries TRBV7-2 and TRBJ2-1; D may correspond to TRBD1 or TRBD2 (5 bases each). The source material was PBMCs. This sequence was found in a woman between 18 and 29 years old in good health. The CDR3 protein is CASSLDWGSNEQFF. The CDR3 DNA follows: TGTGCCAGCAGCTTGGACTGGGGGAGTAATGAGCAGTTCTTC.